The 10 T cell receptor beta chains below were found in one sample sequenced in a study of human T cells and chemical hapten exposure. TCRdb reprocessed the RACE reads via MiXCR and lists one record per CDR3 protein. This table has 150,000 to 200,000 distinct CDR3 sequences, about 25% appearing once. Time point: patch test 3, about 24 weeks after DPC sensitization. Treatment given: therapeutic diphenylcyclopropenone sensitization with weekly scalp DPC. Specimen: whole blood, collected in connection with sensitization to the hapten diphenylcyclopropenone (DPC). These receptors originate from a woman aged 40 to 55 with alopecia areata. Some clones in this sample may be carry-over from other donors' samples.

This clonotype was found many times. The V call is TRBV4-1, the J call TRBJ2-1, with D perhaps TRBD1 (6 bases). There are 17 residues in the CDR3. Trimming pared 4 bases from V and 7 bases from J, leaving 23 bases between. Germline values: CDR1 MGHRA, CDR2 YSYEKL. The chain's CDR3 is CASSPPPWRTASNEQFF. The CDR3 nucleotides read TGCGCCAGCAGCCCCCCTCCCTGGCGGACAGCTAGTAATGAGCAGTTCTTC.

The chain links TRBV5-1 to TRBJ2-1; tentatively, D is TRBD2 (5 bases). Trimming took 4 bases from V and 2 from J, leaving 13 bases between them. This CDR3 is built from 15 residues. Germline values: CDR1 SGHRS, CDR2 YFSETQ. The CDR3 is CASSPGNGPYNEQFF. The CDR3 nucleotides are TGCGCCAGCAGCCCGGGGAACGGACCCTACAATGAGCAGTTCTTC.

In its sample, this clonotype was seen a few times. This chain uses TRBV29-1 with TRBJ2-1; TRBD2 matches 8 bases. Trimming took 7 bases from V and 9 from J; bases not matched to a gene: 5. CDR1 is SQVTM and CDR2 is ANQGSEA in the germline V gene. CDR3 size: 11 residues. The CDR3 here is CSATSVGEQFF. CDR3 bases: TGCAGCGCGACTAGCGTAGGTGAGCAGTTCTTC.

This chain joins TRBV7-9 and TRBJ1-1, with 8 bases matching TRBD1. CDR1 and CDR2 (germline): SEHNR, FQNEAQ (reference sequence). The junction had 7 bases not matched to a gene; V was cut back by 5 bases and J by 5 bases. The CDR3 spans 14 residues. CDR3 DNA: TGTGCCAGCAGCACTGGCGGACAGGGAACTGAAGCTTTCTTT. This gives the protein CASSTGGQGTEAFF.

The sample holds many counts of this clonotype. The chain recombines TRBV6-5 with TRBJ1-1; D is possibly TRBD1 (5 bases). This CDR3 has 15 amino acids. The V end was cut by 0 bases, the J end by 4 bases, with 12 bases between. Germline CDR1 is MNHEY and CDR2 is SVGAGI. The CDR3 here is CASSYSVGRGTEAFF. The CDR3 region has the DNA TGTGCCAGCAGTTACTCGGTGGGGAGGGGCACTGAAGCTTTCTTT.

This clonotype was seen more than once but under ten times. J is TRBJ2-6 and V is TRBV12-3 or TRBV12-4; 11 bases match TRBD1. The CDR3 is 17 amino acids. The trim removed 5 bases at V and 0 bases at J, leaving 3 bases unmatched. This CDR3 is CASSPGTGGSGANVLTF. The CDR3 DNA follows: TGTGCCAGCAGTCCCGGGACAGGGGGCTCTGGGGCCAACGTCCTGACTTTC.

The chain joins TRBV6-2 or TRBV6-3 to TRBJ1-5; D is ambiguous. The CDR3 is 13 amino acids. Germline CDR1 is MNHEY and CDR2 is SVGEGT. Trimming took 3 bases from V and 9 from J, leaving 12 bases between them. The CDR3 DNA is TGTGCCAGCAGTTATACCGGCGGCCGGCCCCAGCATTTT. The encoded protein is CASSYTGGRPQHF.

The rearrangement links TRBV7-2 to TRBJ1-5; D ambiguous. This CDR3 comprises 14 residues. Germline lookup yields CDR1 SGHTA and CDR2 FQGNSA. The V and J ends lost 4 bases and 3 bases respectively, with 10 bases between them. Written as DNA, the CDR3 is TGTGCCAGCAGCTCCGGACTGTACAATCAGCCCCAGCATTTT. Protein: CASSSGLYNQPQHF.

The CDR3 reads CASSLSAVGHGNPRDTQYF. The CDR3 region has the DNA TGTGCCAGCAGTTTATCCGCCGTCGGTCACGGCAACCCCCGGGATACGCAGTATTTT. V and J are TRBV27 and TRBJ2-3; D remains unclear. This CDR3 has 19 residues. From germline, CDR1 is MNHEY and CDR2 SMNVEV (reference sequence). Trimming took off 0 bases at V and 6 bases at J, with 25 bases between the two ends.

There are many counts of this clonotype. The chain carries TRBV20-1 and TRBJ2-1; a weak D match, TRBD2 (5 bases). The CDR3 is 17 residues long. V lost 2 bases and J lost 2, with 19 bases in between. CDR1 and CDR2 from the germline V gene are DFQATT and SNEGSKA (reference sequence). The CDR3 DNA is TGCAGTGCTAGAAGAGGTTCTGGCGGGCCCACCTACAATGAGCAGTTCTTC. Its protein is CSARRGSGGPTYNEQFF.